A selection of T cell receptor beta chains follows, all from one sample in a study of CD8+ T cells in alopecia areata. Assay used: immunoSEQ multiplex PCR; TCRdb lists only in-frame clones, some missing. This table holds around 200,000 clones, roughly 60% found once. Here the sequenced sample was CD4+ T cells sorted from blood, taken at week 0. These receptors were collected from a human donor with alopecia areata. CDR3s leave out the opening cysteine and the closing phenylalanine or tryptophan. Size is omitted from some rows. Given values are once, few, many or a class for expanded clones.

ASSFDYDSPLH	TRBJ1-6	NA	11	TRBV7-3
ASSQWSSNEQF	TRBJ2-1	few	11	TRBV4-3
SASEGNEQF	TRBJ2-1	NA	9	TRBV20-1
AWNLDSLSSYEQY	TRBJ2-7	NA	13	TRBV30
AWSTGEPQH	TRBJ1-5	once	9	TRBV30
ASSSDGGNIQY	TRBJ2-4	NA	11	TRBV5-1
ASSQEPPGLVAGTQY	TRBJ2-3	NA	15	TRBV4-3
ASSGGDTQY	TRBJ2-3	NA	9	TRBV10-2
ASSQEESGGLYEQY	TRBJ2-7	NA	14	TRBV4-1
ASSLTSGVWNEQF	TRBJ2-1	NA	13	TRBV5-6
SAVKDSSNTEAF	TRBJ1-1	NA	12	TRBV29-1
ASSLDLPGSTEAF	TRBJ1-1	NA	13	TRBV7-2
ASRTVPGYEQY	TRBJ2-7	NA	11	TRBV6-5
AWSGGESIGQY	TRBJ2-7	NA	11	TRBV30
ASSPPTGGEQF	TRBJ2-1	few	11	TRBV18
ASSGELAGSGANVLT	TRBJ2-6	NA	15	TRBV5-1
SVTGTDTDTQY	TRBJ2-3	NA	11	TRBV29-1
SVEGTGGNEKLF	TRBJ1-4	NA	12	TRBV29-1
SVTTTGVSTDTQY	TRBJ2-3	few	13	TRBV29-1
ASSSGVLSNQPQH	TRBJ1-5	NA	13	TRBV11-2
ASSLSWQGLT	TRBJ1-2	NA	10	TRBV11-2
SVEVTANYGYT	TRBJ1-2	few	11	TRBV29-1
ASSGKFGLMTGELF	TRBJ2-2	few	14	TRBV4-1
ASSSSTSARERF	TRBJ2-1	NA	12	TRBV7-2
SVGGQGKVGGTDTQY	TRBJ2-3	few	15	TRBV29-1
SVAYTEAF	TRBJ1-1	NA	8	TRBV29-1
ASSPHIGSATTYT	TRBJ1-2	NA	13	TRBV14
SVDIGGEGNEQF	TRBJ2-1	NA	12	TRBV29-1
ASSFSGLGNEQY	TRBJ2-7	NA	12	TRBV5-1
SVEGGTGDYEQY	TRBJ2-7	NA	12	TRBV29-1
AWRSGGSESSYNSPLH	TRBJ1-6	NA	16	TRBV30
ASSPDRSDTQY	TRBJ2-3	few	11	TRBV5-1
ASSGESVPDTQY	TRBJ2-3	few	12	TRBV9
AWSDRVTDTQY	TRBJ2-3	NA	11	TRBV30
ATSRSPFSTNEKLF	TRBJ1-4	NA	14	TRBV15
AWSLSVTAYVAKNIQY	TRBJ2-4	NA	16	TRBV30
ASSPGQGARETQY	TRBJ2-5	many	13	TRBV7-2
ASPGTGYGYT	TRBJ1-2	NA	10	TRBV30
ASSPQETQY	TRBJ2-5	few	9	TRBV7-2
ATSRGGEETQY	TRBJ2-5	few	11	TRBV15
ASSGQGPSREQY	TRBJ2-7	many	12	TRBV2
ASSGSGGDEQF	TRBJ2-1	NA	11	TRBV7-3
ATSRYPNTEAF	TRBJ1-1	once	11	TRBV15
ASSTGAPEKLF	TRBJ1-4	many	11	TRBV27
AWSETGNYGYT	TRBJ1-2	NA	11	TRBV30
AWSGWGVAKNIQY	TRBJ2-4	NA	13	TRBV30
SVTLAGARRETQY	TRBJ2-5	NA	13	TRBV29-1
ASGQVNYGYT	TRBJ1-2	NA	10	TRBV19
ASSSGQDLNEQF	TRBJ2-1	NA	12	TRBV5-1
AGTGLSMNTEAF	TRBJ1-1	NA	12	TRBV30